The clone carrying this TCR beta chain was detected only a few times. Antigen unknown. A second PCR, run for 7 to 11 cycles, used a sample-barcoded 5' primer plus a J-beta primer mix. TCRdb recomputed calls from the 5' RACE reads with MiXCR, one row per CDR3 protein. This table holds around 1,700,000 distinct CDR3 sequences, approximately 30% found once. This specimen comes from a study of blood T cells in healthy people across ages. Study conclusions and caveats: Compared with aged donors, long-lived donors showed fewer expanded clones, suggesting selection.

Germline loops: CDR1 SQVTM, CDR2 ANQGSEA. This CDR3 has 15 residues. V was clipped by 2 bases and J by 2 bases, with 16 bases between them. Sequencing was performed on blood. This rearrangement joins TRBV29-1 to TRBJ2-7; D gene unclear. This receptor was taken from a woman aged 30 to 39 in good health. The CDR3 DNA is TGCAGCGTTGAAAAACGGAGAGTCCAGGCCTACGAGCAGTACTTC. Its protein is CSVEKRRVQAYEQYF.